This T cell receptor beta chain derives from a study of blood T cell repertoires in COVID-19. This CDR3 is built from 16 residues. The germline V gene encodes CDR1 MGHRA and CDR2 YSYEKL. The J segment lost 13 bases and the V segment lost 0 bases, leaving 12 bases of the junction unmatched. TCRdb keeps only in-frame clones here, not all; method: immunoSEQ multiplex PCR. The sample carries 200,000 to 250,000 clones, 70% to 90% recorded once. V and J are TRBV4-1 and TRBJ1-4, with 9 bases that match TRBD1. The receptor's source is a man aged 50 to 59 with COVID-19, enrolled during active disease. Sequencing was done on a sample of peripheral blood. The CDR3 spells CASSQEAWTGANRLFF. Here the CDR3 DNA reads TGCGCCAGCAGCCAAGAGGCCTGGACAGGGGCTAACCGACTGTTTTTT.